This T cell receptor (beta chain) was identified in a study of T cells in tuberculosis. General study results and limits: The TCR-beta difference was not significant; alpha differences partly reflected length.

Method: immunoSEQ multiplex PCR; TCRdb's copy keeps in-frame clones and lacks some. This sample has about 30,000 clones; approximately 95% occur once, and the top ten carry 8%. Unmatched junction bases numbered 10, after V lost 5 bases and J lost 4 bases. The CDR3 totals 15 residues. Germline V CDR1 and CDR2: SGHNT, YYREEE (reference sequence). As to this clone: Its antigen is unidentified.

The receptor comes from a donor aged 5 to 30 with latent tuberculosis or without tuberculosis infection. The rearrangement joins TRBV5-4 to TRBJ2-3; TRBD2 matches at 7 bases. Material: PBMCs. This CDR3 is CASRPGRGRADTQYF. The CDR3 DNA reads TGTGCCAGCAGGCCGGGGAGGGGCAGGGCAGATACGCAGTATTTT. The full variable domain, its missing parts supplied by reference TRBV5-4 and TRBJ2-3, is ETGVTQSPTHLIKTRGQQVTLRCSSQSGHNTVSWYQQALGQGPQFIFQYYREEENGRGNFPPRFSGLQFPNYSSELNVNALELDDSALYLCASRPGRGRADTQYFGPGTRLTVL.